The 10 T cell receptor beta chains below come from one sample, sequenced in a study of blood T cell dynamics during melanoma immunotherapy. Time point reported: week 3, after first cycle of checkpoint inhibitor. The data were produced by immunoSEQ multiplex PCR, yet TCRdb's version contains in-frame clones alone and is incomplete. This sample yields under 20,000 clones, of which about 85% are seen a single time; 7% to 8% belongs to the top ten. Here the sequenced sample was blood, taken from a patient treated with checkpoint blockade. The receptors shown here come from a human donor with melanoma.

This clone was seen a handful of times. This sequence joins TRBV27 and TRBJ2-7; TRBD1 agrees at 7 bases. Per germline, CDR1 MNHEY and CDR2 SMNVEV (reference sequence). The length of the CDR3 is 12 residues. J lost 10 bases, V lost 4 bases, and 7 bases had no gene match. In DNA, the CDR3 is TGTGCCAGCAGTTCGACAGGGAGTCAACAGTACTTC. Its translation is CASSSTGSQQYF.

The rearrangement links TRBV13 to TRBJ1-2; no definite D call. The germline CDR1 and CDR2 sequences are PRHDT and FYEKMQ (reference sequence). The CDR3 is made up of 13 amino acids. V gave up 3 bases and J gave up 8 bases, with 13 bases separating them. Here the CDR3 reads CASSLRRQDGYTF. The CDR3 nucleotides read TGTGCCAGCAGCTTGAGGCGGCAGGACGGCTACACCTTC.

The chain combines TRBV19 with TRBJ2-7, with D possibly TRBD2 on 6 matching bases. The length of the CDR3 is 15 residues. CDR1 and CDR2 from the germline V gene are LNHDA and SQIVND (reference sequence). The V gene lost 5 bases and the J gene lost 6 bases, with 20 bases spanning the gap. CDR3 protein: CASSPLRELTSEQYF. In nucleotides, the CDR3 is TGTGCCAGTAGTCCTCTCCGGGAGTTGACTAGCGAGCAGTACTTC.

The chain is built from TRBV29-1 and TRBJ2-1, with 10 bases that match TRBD2. V lost 3 bases to trimming and J lost 9 bases; unmatched junction nucleotides: 11. Germline V gene sequence: CDR1 SQVTM, CDR2 ANQGSEA. The CDR3 is 15 residues long. CDR3 residues: CSVDWLAGARSEQFF. The CDR3 DNA follows: TGCAGCGTTGACTGGCTAGCGGGGGCTAGGAGTGAGCAGTTCTTC.

J is TRBJ1-4 and V is TRBV2; D gene ambiguous. V was clipped by 4 bases and J by 4 bases, with 10 bases between them. The germline gives CDR1 SNHLY, CDR2 FYNNEI. This CDR3 is built from 14 residues. The chain's CDR3 is CASSASDLNEKLFF. CDR3 sequence (DNA): TGTGCCAGCAGTGCGTCGGACCTTAATGAAAAACTGTTTTTT.

This clone was recorded once. The chain is built from TRBV19 and TRBJ2-4; TRBD2 is a possible D gene (6 bases). V gave up 5 bases and J gave up 9 bases, with 14 bases separating them. The length of the CDR3 is 13 residues. CDR1 and CDR2 (germline): LNHDA, SQIVND (reference sequence). The DNA for the CDR3 is TGTGCCAGTAGTTTAAACGGAGGGAGCATTCAGTACTTC. It encodes CASSLNGGSIQYF.

This chain connects TRBV30 to TRBJ2-1; D ambiguous. The CDR3 contains 12 residues. In germline, CDR1 is GTSNPN, CDR2 SVGIG (reference sequence). Trimming removed 2 bases at V and 0 bases at J, with 2 bases between. In DNA, the CDR3 is TGTGCCTGGAGTAGCTCCTACAATGAGCAGTTCTTC. The encoded protein is CAWSSSYNEQFF. The whole variable domain, remainder taken from reference TRBV30 and TRBJ2-1, is SQTIHQWPATLVQPVGSPLSLECTVEGTSNPNLYWYRQAAGRGLQLLFYSVGIGQISSEVPQNLSASRPQDRQFILSSKKLLLSDSGFYLCAWSSSYNEQFFGPGTRLTVL.

This clone occurred once. The chain carries TRBV2 and TRBJ2-7; 7 nucleotides align to TRBD1. The CDR3 covers 14 residues. The J segment lost 1 base and the V segment lost 6 bases, leaving 6 bases of the junction unmatched. CDR1 is SNHLY and CDR2 is FYNNEI in the germline V gene. For the CDR3, the DNA is TGTGCCAGCAGGCTCGGACAGGCTTCCTACGAGCAGTACTTC. Its protein product is CASRLGQASYEQYF.

This sequence joins TRBV28 and TRBJ2-2, with 14 bases lining up with TRBD2. This CDR3 region has 19 residues. CDR1 and CDR2 from the germline V gene are MDHEN and SYDVKM. The trim removed 6 bases at V and 4 bases at J, leaving 13 bases unmatched. The CDR3 nucleotides read TGTGCCAGCAGGTCCTGGGGACTAGCGGGAGCGACGAGCACCGGGGAGCTGTTTTTT. Encoded protein: CASRSWGLAGATSTGELFF.

V usage is TRBV28 and J usage is TRBJ2-3; weak D call: TRBD2 (6 bases). The germline CDR1 and CDR2 sequences are MDHEN and SYDVKM. The CDR3 is 12 amino acids. Trimming removed 4 bases from V and 4 bases from J, with 6 bases in between. The CDR3 DNA sequence: TGTGCCAGCAGTTGGGGGGCAGATACGCAGTATTTT. This codes for CASSWGADTQYF.